Following are 29 T cell receptor beta chains from one sample sequenced in a study of blood T cell repertoires in COVID-19. Clones were read by immunoSEQ multiplex PCR, and TCRdb kept only the in-frame ones, dropping some. The repertoire holds approximately 240,000 clones, with about four fifths as singletons. Sequenced sample: PBMCs or T cells enriched from blood (not recorded which). Receptors were obtained from a woman in her forties with acute COVID-19.

J is TRBJ1-2 and V is TRBV6-5, with TRBD1 matching over 7 bases. J lost 4 bases, V lost 4 bases, and 6 bases had no gene match. The CDR3 is 14 amino acids. Germline V gives CDR1 MNHEY, CDR2 SVGAGI. The CDR3 loop is CASSFLDRRYGYTF. CDR3 sequence (DNA): TGTGCCAGCAGTTTCCTGGACAGGCGCTATGGCTACACCTTC.

The J gene is TRBJ2-7, the V gene TRBV4-1; 8 bases map to TRBD2. The length of the CDR3 is 14 residues. With V trimmed by 0 bases and J by 7 bases, 5 bases remained unmatched. Germline assignment: CDR1 MGHRA and CDR2 YSYEKL. CDR3 nucleotide sequence: TGCGCCAGCAGCCAAGAGGGACTAGTGACGGAGCAGTACTTC. Translating gives CASSQEGLVTEQYF.

This clone was seen a few times. CDR3: CASSLTGSGKLFF. The CDR3 DNA is TGTGCCAGCAGTTTGACAGGGTCCGGAAAACTGTTTTTT. This rearrangement joins TRBV27 to TRBJ1-4; 7 nucleotides align to TRBD1. Trimming at V came to 3 bases and at J to 10 bases, leaving 5 bases not matched to a gene. The CDR3 length is 13 residues. The germline CDR1 and CDR2 sequences are MNHEY and SMNVEV (reference sequence).

This rearrangement joins TRBV10-3 to TRBJ1-5; no clear D. The CDR3 spans 13 residues. The V gene's germline CDR1 is ENHRY and CDR2 SYGVKD. Trimming removed 2 bases from V and 7 bases from J, with 9 bases in between. The CDR3 reads CAISEAGRQPQHF. In DNA, the CDR3 is TGTGCCATCAGTGAGGCAGGTAGACAGCCCCAGCATTTT.

The chain couples TRBV28 to TRBJ2-4; 7 bases align to TRBD1. This CDR3 has 16 amino acids. The ends lost 5 bases at V and 0 bases at J; junction bases unmatched: 7. The germline V gene encodes CDR1 MDHEN and CDR2 SYDVKM. CDR3 region: CASSPWDSIAKNIQYF. The CDR3 nucleotides read TGTGCCAGCAGTCCCTGGGACAGTATAGCCAAAAACATTCAGTACTTC.

The genes are TRBV27 and TRBJ2-7; D perhaps matches TRBD1 (5 bases). The length of the CDR3 is 15 residues. Trimming removed 4 bases from V and 0 bases from J, with 13 bases in between. Germline V gene sequence: CDR1 MNHEY, CDR2 SMNVEV (reference sequence). The CDR3 DNA is TGTGCCAGCAGTTCGCAGGACATTAGCTCCTACGAGCAGTACTTC. Amino acids: CASSSQDISSYEQYF.

The chain joins TRBV5-4 to TRBJ2-3, with TRBD2 matching over 11 bases. The length of the CDR3 is 13 residues. J was trimmed by 11 bases and V by 4 bases; bases with no gene match: 6. Germline V gives CDR1 SGHNT, CDR2 YYREEE (reference sequence). The CDR3 reads CASSPRLAGLQYF. In nucleotides, the CDR3 is TGTGCCAGCAGCCCCCGACTAGCGGGGTTGCAGTATTTT. The whole variable domain, remainder taken from reference TRBV5-4 and TRBJ2-3, is ETGVTQSPTHLIKTRGQQVTLRCSSQSGHNTVSWYQQALGQGPQFIFQYYREEENGRGNFPPRFSGLQFPNYSSELNVNALELDDSALYLCASSPRLAGLQYFGPGTRLTVL.

The J gene is TRBJ1-2, the V gene TRBV28; 7 bases are shared with TRBD1. The CDR3 runs 15 residues. Trimming cost V 6 bases and J 4 bases; bases outside gene matches: 11. Germline V gene lookup returns CDR1 MDHEN and CDR2 SYDVKM. CDR3: CASSTPGAGGYGYTF. DNA for the CDR3: TGTGCCAGCAGCACCCCGGGGGCAGGGGGCTATGGCTACACCTTC.

The V and J genes are TRBV6-5 and TRBJ2-3, with D unclear. CDR1 and CDR2 from the germline V gene are MNHEY and SVGAGI. The V end lost 6 bases, the J end lost 2 bases, and 15 bases lay between the germline ends. The CDR3 totals 15 residues. The CDR3 spells CASSALRGYTDTQYF. CDR3 coding DNA: TGTGCCAGCAGCGCCCTCCGCGGATACACAGATACGCAGTATTTT.

The chain uses TRBV18 and TRBJ2-7, with 7 bases aligning to TRBD1. CDR3 length: 14 amino acids. Germline V lookup: CDR1 KGHSH, CDR2 LQKENI. Unmatched junction bases numbered 8, after V lost 5 bases and J lost 4 bases. This CDR3 reads CASSDRQGPYEQYF. The CDR3 DNA reads TGTGCCAGCTCAGATCGACAGGGACCTTACGAGCAGTACTTC.

V usage is TRBV2 and J usage is TRBJ2-6, with a tentative D call TRBD1 (6 bases). Deletions cut 6 bases from V and 2 bases from J, with 14 bases between. The germline V gene has CDR1 SNHLY and CDR2 FYNNEI. This CDR3 has 16 residues. The CDR3 sequence is CASSQGGTPGANVLTF. CDR3 DNA sequence: TGTGCCAGCAGCCAAGGGGGTACCCCTGGGGCCAACGTCCTGACTTTC.

This rearrangement joins TRBV6-2 or TRBV6-3 to TRBJ1-1; no clear D. CDR1 is MNHEY, CDR2 SVGEGT, per germline. This CDR3 spans 15 amino acids. V gave up 2 bases and J gave up 0 bases, with 10 bases separating them. CDR3 sequence reads: CASSYTSGLNTEAFF. DNA of the CDR3: TGTGCCAGCAGTTACACGTCAGGCTTGAACACTGAAGCTTTCTTT.

The chain links TRBV29-1 to TRBJ2-1; a weak D match, TRBD1 (6 bases). The CDR3 length is 13 residues. Trimming cost V 5 bases and J 6 bases, with 14 bases left between them. The germline V gene encodes CDR1 SQVTM and CDR2 ANQGSEA. The CDR3 protein is CSVPVTGLNEQFF. In nucleotides, the CDR3 is TGCAGCGTTCCGGTGACAGGACTCAATGAGCAGTTCTTC.

This chain uses TRBV2 with TRBJ1-1; D is undetermined. The V gene lost 6 bases and the J gene lost 0 bases, with 11 bases spanning the gap. Germline lookup yields CDR1 SNHLY and CDR2 FYNNEI. The CDR3 has 14 amino acids. The CDR3 reads CASRGDRLNTEAFF. As DNA, the CDR3 is TGTGCCAGCAGGGGAGACCGACTGAACACTGAAGCTTTCTTT.

The gene calls are TRBV7-6 and TRBJ2-7; 9 nucleotides align to TRBD2. J gave up 7 bases and V 5 bases, and 12 bases lay outside the gene matches. This CDR3 has 15 residues. CDR1 and CDR2 from the germline V gene are SGHVS and FNYEAQ. The CDR3 region has the DNA TGTGCCAGCAGCCCGAGGACTAGCGTCAGTCAGGAGCAGTACTTC. As protein: CASSPRTSVSQEQYF.

The gene calls are TRBV12-3 or TRBV12-4 and TRBJ1-1; D remains ambiguous. V was cut by 6 bases and J by 12 bases, with 17 bases left in between. The CDR3 totals 12 residues. CDR3 region: CASSPSPPRPFF. The DNA for the CDR3 is TGTGCCAGCAGCCCTAGTCCCCCGAGGCCTTTCTTT.

On this clone itself: The junction departs from the called germline gene at one end, perhaps through a read error. V gene TRBV15 combines with J gene TRBJ1-1; the D is unclear. Germline V CDR1 and CDR2: LNHNV, YYDKDF (reference sequence). CDR3 length equals 11 residues. The CDR3 bases are TGTGCCACCAGCAGAGGCATATCGGGTGAGTTT. This encodes CATSRGISGEF.

V and J are TRBV5-1 and TRBJ2-3, with a weak D call TRBD2 (5 bases). Between the trimmed V and J ends, which lost 0 bases and 2 bases, there was a span of 10 bases. Germline V gene sequence: CDR1 SGHRS, CDR2 YFSETQ. CDR3 length: 15 residues. The CDR3 is CASSLERQVTDTQYF. The CDR3 coding sequence is TGCGCCAGCAGCTTGGAGCGGCAAGTCACAGATACGCAGTATTTT.

V usage is TRBV29-1 and J usage is TRBJ2-3; TRBD1 aligns across 8 bases. The junction had 10 bases not matched to a gene; V was cut back by 6 bases and J by 5 bases. The CDR3 is 14 residues long. Germline V lookup: CDR1 SQVTM, CDR2 ANQGSEA. The CDR3 nucleotides read TGCAGCGTCGACAAGGACAGGGCCGGAGATACGCAGTATTTT. Translation gives CSVDKDRAGDTQYF.

The chain uses TRBV7-2 and TRBJ1-1, with 8 bases that match TRBD1. After removal of 3 bases from V and 6 bases from J, the junction contained 6 bases not matched to a gene. Germline V gene lookup returns CDR1 SGHTA and CDR2 FQGNSA. CDR3 length equals 14 residues. The CDR3 region has the DNA TGTGCCAGCAGCTTCGACAGGGGTTGGGCTGAAGCTTTCTTT. It specifies CASSFDRGWAEAFF.

The genes are TRBV28 and TRBJ1-5; TRBD1 might be the D (5 bases). The CDR3 contains 15 residues. V was trimmed by 6 bases and J by 4 bases, leaving 16 bases between them. CDR1 is MDHEN, CDR2 SYDVKM, per germline. The CDR3 coding sequence is TGTGCCAGCAGCCCTCAGGGTCCTTTTAATCAGCCCCAGCATTTT. Residues: CASSPQGPFNQPQHF.

The chain couples TRBV28 to TRBJ1-4; D uncertain. This CDR3 has 13 amino acids. The germline gives CDR1 MDHEN, CDR2 SYDVKM. The V gene lost 6 bases and the J gene lost 0 bases, with 5 bases spanning the gap. CDR3 coding DNA: TGTGCCAGCAGCACAGCAACTAATGAAAAACTGTTTTTT. This encodes CASSTATNEKLFF.

The rearrangement uses TRBV11-3 and TRBJ2-3, with TRBD2 identical over 12 bases. The CDR3 has 17 residues. Trimming took 0 bases from V and 1 from J; bases not matched to a gene: 2. Germline V gene sequence: CDR1 SGHNT, CDR2 YENEEA. CDR3 DNA: TGTGCCAGCAGCTTAGACTGGACTAGCGGGGGCACAGATACGCAGTATTTT. The encoded protein is CASSLDWTSGGTDTQYF.

This chain links TRBV4-3 with TRBJ2-3; D is perhaps TRBD1 (5 bases). From germline, CDR1 is LGHNA and CDR2 YSLEER. The V gene lost 1 base and the J gene lost 6 bases, with 11 bases spanning the gap. This CDR3 contains 14 residues. The CDR3: CASSQGNTGDTQYF. Written as DNA, the CDR3 is TGCGCCAGCAGCCAAGGGAATACAGGCGATACGCAGTATTTT.

V usage is TRBV14 and J usage is TRBJ2-5, with TRBD2 identical over 7 bases. There are 13 residues in the CDR3. Trimming at V came to 1 base and at J to 4 bases, leaving 0 bases not matched to a gene. Germline CDR1 SGHDN, CDR2 FVKESK. In DNA, the CDR3 is TGTGCCAGCAGCCAAGGGGGGGGAGAGACCCAGTACTTC. This codes for CASSQGGGETQYF.

In regard to this clone: Other DNA sequences in this sample translate to the same CDR3. The rearrangement uses TRBV10-3 and TRBJ1-1; tentatively, D is TRBD1 (5 bases). CDR3 length: 12 amino acids. Germline V lookup: CDR1 ENHRY, CDR2 SYGVKD. V was cut by 8 bases and J by 5 bases, with 12 bases left in between. The CDR3 nucleotides read TGTGCCATCGGGGGGACTGGGACTGAAGCTTTCTTT. Translation gives CAIGGTGTEAFF.

J is TRBJ2-3 and V is TRBV7-9; D is possibly TRBD2 (6 bases). CDR3 length equals 16 residues. Germline-derived CDR1 and CDR2 are SEHNR and FQNEAQ (reference sequence). Trimming took 6 bases from V and 8 from J, leaving 24 bases between them. The DNA for the CDR3 is TGTGCCAGCAGTTTCCACGGGAGTCCACAAGAGGCTACGCAGTATTTT. Its translation: CASSFHGSPQEATQYF. Based on the CDR3 plus reference TRBV7-9 and TRBJ2-3, the full variable domain is DTGVSQNPRHKITKRGQNVTFRCDPISEHNRLYWYRQTLGQGPEFLTYFQNEAQLEKSRLLSDRFSAERPKGSFSTLEIQRTEQGDSAMYLCASSFHGSPQEATQYFGPGTRLTVL.

The chain carries TRBV7-2 and TRBJ2-1; weak D call: TRBD2 (6 bases). Germline-derived CDR1 and CDR2 are SGHTA and FQGNSA. Trimming left V 3 bases short and J 0 bases short, with 9 bases between. This CDR3 comprises 15 residues. CDR3 DNA: TGTGCCAGCAGCTTTGCGGGGTCCTCCTACAATGAGCAGTTCTTC. Translating gives CASSFAGSSYNEQFF.

The chain links TRBV27 to TRBJ2-3; D perhaps matches TRBD2 (6 bases). Between the trimmed V and J ends, which lost 6 bases and 0 bases, there was a span of 13 bases. This CDR3 contains 15 residues. Germline CDR1 MNHEY, CDR2 SMNVEV (reference sequence). CDR3 bases: TGTGCCAGCAGGGCTAGCGAGGGTAGCACAGATACGCAGTATTTT. Its protein product is CASRASEGSTDTQYF.